Below, 22 T cell receptor beta chains from the same sample are listed, as sequenced in a study of beta chain features in type 1 diabetes. Findings and caveats of the study: TCRB CDR3s were moderately but significantly shorter in Type 1 diabetes patients in all four CD4+ subsets.

These receptors' targets are unknown. Expressed TCRB transcripts were sequenced because the isolated RNA had all been reverse transcribed beforehand. The method was immunoSEQ multiplex PCR; TCRdb's version includes in-frame clones alone and lacks a portion of them. The sample lists fewer than 450,000 clones, approximately 15% seen once, with 0.015% in the top ten. What was sequenced was naive CD4+ T cells from blood. The receptors come from a woman aged 18-29 years with type 1 diabetes.

This clone was observed a handful of times. The genes are TRBV7-9 and TRBJ2-5; TRBD2 aligns across 7 bases. V lost 0 bases, J lost 5 bases, and 12 bases stayed unmatched. Germline loops: CDR1 SEHNR, CDR2 FQNEAQ (reference sequence). The CDR3 is 17 residues long. CDR3 sequence (DNA): TGTGCCAGCAGCTTAGCTCCGGGACTAAGGGCGGGGGAGACCCAGTACTTC. This codes for CASSLAPGLRAGETQYF.

The CDR3 here is CASSFFGPANTEAFF. The CDR3 nucleotides are TGTGCCAGCAGCTTCTTTGGGCCAGCGAACACTGAAGCTTTCTTT. The V gene is TRBV7-2, the J gene TRBJ1-1; D unresolved. Germline CDR1 reads SGHTA; CDR2 reads FQGNSA. Trimming removed 3 bases at V and 1 base at J, with 12 bases between. The CDR3 contains 15 residues.

This sequence joins TRBV9 and TRBJ1-2, with 7 bases identical to TRBD1. This CDR3 has 15 residues. Germline loops: CDR1 SGDLS, CDR2 YYNGEE. With V trimmed by 3 bases and J by 2 bases, 7 bases remained unmatched. The CDR3 coding sequence is TGTGCCAGCAGCGACCGGGACAGCCGAAACTATGGCTACACCTTC. Translating gives CASSDRDSRNYGYTF.

This clone has a handful of counts. The chain employs TRBV29-1 and TRBJ2-5; D gene unclear. Germline V gene sequence: CDR1 SQVTM, CDR2 ANQGSEA. V was cut by 4 bases and J by 3 bases, with 6 bases left in between. The CDR3 runs 11 residues. The CDR3: CSVVPEETQYF. CDR3 nucleotides: TGCAGCGTTGTTCCGGAAGAGACCCAGTACTTC.

This clone was found a few times. The chain is built from TRBV9 and TRBJ2-1; 11 bases fit TRBD2. CDR3 size: 19 residues. Germline loops: CDR1 SGDLS, CDR2 YYNGEE. The J segment lost 0 bases and the V segment lost 3 bases, leaving 11 bases of the junction unmatched. CDR3 nucleotides: TGTGCCAGCAGCGCCCCTTTTAGCGGGAGGGCCAGCTCCTACAATGAGCAGTTCTTC. Its protein product is CASSAPFSGRASSYNEQFF. Together with reference TRBV9 and TRBJ2-1, the CDR3 gives the full variable domain: DSGVTQTPKHLITATGQRVTLRCSPRSGDLSVYWYQQSLDQGLQFLIQYYNGEERAKGNILERFSAQQFPDLHSELNLSSLELGDSALYFCASSAPFSGRASSYNEQFFGPGTRLTVL.

This clone has a handful of counts. The V gene is TRBV30, the J gene TRBJ1-2, with a weak D call TRBD1 (5 bases). Trimming shortened V by 2 bases and J by 3 bases, and 10 bases separated the two germline ends. The CDR3 consists of 13 residues. Germline-derived CDR1 and CDR2 are GTSNPN and SVGIG (reference sequence). The CDR3 loop is CAWSRGEDYGYTF. CDR3 nucleotides: TGTGCCTGGAGTAGGGGTGAGGACTATGGCTACACCTTC.

There are many counts of this clone. The CDR3, as DNA: TGCAGCGTTGTACAGGCTGAAGCTTTCTTT. Protein sequence: CSVVQAEAFF. V and J are TRBV29-1 and TRBJ1-1; perhaps TRBD1 as D (5 bases). The CDR3 covers 10 residues. V lost 4 bases and J lost 6, with 6 bases in between. The germline CDR1 and CDR2 sequences are SQVTM and ANQGSEA.

The chain combines TRBV29-1 with TRBJ2-5; a weak D match, TRBD1 (6 bases). The length of the CDR3 is 14 residues. Trimming shortened V by 2 bases and J by 5 bases, and 15 bases separated the two germline ends. Looked up from germline, CDR1 is SQVTM and CDR2 is ANQGSEA. In DNA form, the CDR3 reads TGCAGCGTTGAAATTACAGGGTTGGGGGAGACCCAGTACTTC. Translation gives CSVEITGLGETQYF.

This chain connects TRBV2 to TRBJ2-1, with 8 bases identical to TRBD2. Trimming at V came to 4 bases and at J to 3 bases, leaving 8 bases not matched to a gene. Germline CDR1 reads SNHLY; CDR2 reads FYNNEI. This CDR3 is built from 16 residues. CDR3 sequence: CASSGFGLAGYNEQFF. The CDR3 coding sequence is TGTGCCAGCAGTGGTTTTGGGCTAGCGGGCTACAATGAGCAGTTCTTC.

This sequence joins TRBV27 and TRBJ2-7; 8 bases align to TRBD1. This CDR3 comprises 15 residues. The V gene end was trimmed by 6 bases and the J gene end by 1 base; junction bases not matched to a gene: 8. Germline values: CDR1 MNHEY, CDR2 SMNVEV (reference sequence). The CDR3 coding sequence is TGTGCCAGCAGCGCGACAGGGGTTGGGTCCTACGAGCAGTACTTC. Translating gives CASSATGVGSYEQYF.

This sequence joins TRBV18 and TRBJ2-1, with 7 bases identical to TRBD2. The germline V gene encodes CDR1 KGHSH and CDR2 LQKENI. The V gene end was trimmed by 3 bases and the J gene end by 4 bases; junction bases not matched to a gene: 6. The CDR3 spans 15 residues. The DNA of the CDR3 is TGTGCCAGCTCACCCATGACTAGCAGATACAATGAGCAGTTCTTC. Its translation is CASSPMTSRYNEQFF.

The chain has TRBV18 and TRBJ2-7, with 11 bases matching TRBD2. V dropped 0 bases and J dropped 1; count of bases not matched to a gene: 5. The CDR3 runs 17 residues. Germline CDR1 reads KGHSH; CDR2 reads LQKENI. The CDR3 nucleotides are TGTGCCAGCTCACCACCTAGCGGGAGGGCGGGTTCCTACGAGCAGTACTTC. It translates to CASSPPSGRAGSYEQYF. Drawing the rest from reference TRBV18 and TRBJ2-7, the complete variable domain is NAGVMQNPRHLVRRRGQEARLRCSPMKGHSHVYWYRQLPEEGLKFMVYLQKENIIDESGMPKERFSAEFPKEGPSILRIQQVVRGDSAAYFCASSPPSGRAGSYEQYFGPGTRLTVT.

The V and J genes are TRBV27 and TRBJ2-1, with 9 bases that match TRBD1. The CDR3 spans 14 residues. Germline values: CDR1 MNHEY, CDR2 SMNVEV (reference sequence). The V gene end was trimmed by 8 bases and the J gene end by 6 bases; junction bases not matched to a gene: 8. CDR3: CASALQGAGNEQFF. The CDR3 coding sequence is TGTGCCAGCGCCCTACAGGGGGCTGGCAATGAGCAGTTCTTC.

CDR3 loop: CASSLGTANTEAFF. CDR3 nucleotide sequence: TGTGCCAGCAGCCTCGGGACAGCGAACACTGAAGCTTTCTTT. The gene calls are TRBV2 and TRBJ1-1; TRBD1 matches 7 bases. The germline V gene has CDR1 SNHLY and CDR2 FYNNEI. The CDR3 is 14 residues long. V dropped 6 bases and J dropped 1; count of bases not matched to a gene: 5.

The DNA for the CDR3 is TGTGCCAGCAGACTACGACAGGTCCAAGAGACCCAGTACTTC. It yields the protein CASRLRQVQETQYF. V and J are TRBV28 and TRBJ2-5; a weak D match, TRBD1 (6 bases). The germline V and J ends were trimmed by 6 bases and 1 base, with 12 bases remaining between them. CDR3 length: 14 residues. Germline CDR1 reads MDHEN; CDR2 reads SYDVKM.

Only a few counts were recorded for this clone. This sequence joins TRBV6-1 and TRBJ1-1; TRBD1 agrees at 7 bases. Germline values: CDR1 MNHNS, CDR2 SASEGT. The junction had 6 bases not matched to a gene; V was cut back by 5 bases and J by 0 bases. This CDR3 is 15 amino acids long. This chain's CDR3 is CASSTTGILNTEAFF. In DNA form, the CDR3 reads TGTGCCAGCAGTACGACAGGGATCTTGAACACTGAAGCTTTCTTT.

In this sample, this clone turned up a few times. The chain links TRBV7-2 to TRBJ2-5, with a tentative D call TRBD1 (6 bases). The CDR3 spans 15 residues. From germline, CDR1 is SGHTA and CDR2 FQGNSA. Deletions cut 1 base from V and 2 bases from J, with 11 bases between. This chain's CDR3 is CASSLVVGAQETQYF. The CDR3 DNA follows: TGTGCCAGCAGCTTAGTGGTGGGGGCTCAAGAGACCCAGTACTTC.

In its sample, this clone was seen a few times. The chain links TRBV7-2 to TRBJ1-1; TRBD1 is a possible D gene (5 bases). V was clipped by 0 bases and J by 3 bases, with 14 bases between them. This CDR3 has 16 residues. The germline V gene has CDR1 SGHTA and CDR2 FQGNSA. The CDR3 spells CASSLAGGPGDTEAFF. DNA for the CDR3: TGTGCCAGCAGCTTAGCCGGGGGTCCGGGGGACACTGAAGCTTTCTTT.

V and J are TRBV6-6 and TRBJ1-1, with D uncertain. The germline CDR1 and CDR2 sequences are MNHNY and SVGAGI (reference sequence). Trimming cost V 8 bases and J 0 bases, with 16 bases left between them. This CDR3 is 15 amino acids long. The CDR3 loop is CASGKTAALNTEAFF. The CDR3 coding sequence is TGTGCCAGCGGGAAAACAGCGGCCCTGAACACTGAAGCTTTCTTT.

This clone was counted between two and nine times. CDR3 region: CASQRQINQPQHF. The CDR3 nucleotides read TGTGCCAGCCAAAGACAGATCAATCAGCCCCAGCATTTT. The rearrangement joins TRBV28 to TRBJ1-5, with D maybe TRBD1 (5 bases). CDR3 length: 13 residues. Germline V gives CDR1 MDHEN, CDR2 SYDVKM. The germline V and J ends were trimmed by 8 bases and 3 bases, with 11 bases remaining between them. Full variable domain (remainder filled in from reference TRBV28 and TRBJ1-5): DVKVTQSSRYLVKRTGEKVFLECVQDMDHENMFWYRQDPGLGLRLIYFSYDVKMKEKGDIPEGYSVSREKKERFSLILESASTNQTSMYLCASQRQINQPQHFGDGTRLSIL.

This clone has just a few counts. The V and J genes are TRBV29-1 and TRBJ1-5; 9 bases align to TRBD1. The CDR3 covers 14 residues. V shed 6 bases and J 7 bases; nucleotides not matched to a gene: 10. The germline CDR1 and CDR2 sequences are SQVTM and ANQGSEA. The CDR3 loop reads CSVSDRGIGQPQHF. The CDR3 DNA is TGCAGCGTCTCTGACAGGGGGATAGGGCAGCCCCAGCATTTT.

The gene calls are TRBV2 and TRBJ2-3; D perhaps matches TRBD2 (6 bases). The CDR3 has 14 residues. V dropped 8 bases and J dropped 1 base, with 13 bases sitting between them. Germline V CDR1 and CDR2: SNHLY, FYNNEI. CDR3 sequence: CASDTSRRTDTQYF. Written as DNA, the CDR3 is TGTGCCAGCGATACTAGCCGACGCACAGATACGCAGTATTTT.